The T cell receptor (beta chain) under discussion was sequenced for a study of blood T cell repertoires in COVID-19. Study in general: The samples span acute and convalescent COVID-19 from the United States, Italy and Spain. PBMCs, B-cell-depleted T cells, or T cells were the source of the cDNA or gDNA that made up the material.

Germline V lookup: CDR1 MNHNY, CDR2 SVGAGI (reference sequence). This CDR3 has 14 amino acids. The V gene lost 9 bases and the J gene lost 0 bases, with 11 bases spanning the gap. Per the original methods: Scientists estimated how many nucleated cells there were by amplifying reference gene primers. Profiling relied on immunoSEQ multiplex PCR, and the TCRdb table lists in-frame clones only, not all of them. The D gene and trimming were derived from the DNA, and the V and J assignments and clone size from that table. This sample has roughly 150,000 clones, with around 80% found just once. The chain links TRBV6-6 to TRBJ1-4, with D hard to call. The clonotype was recovered from an elderly woman with acute or convalescent COVID-19. The source material was peripheral blood. The CDR3 DNA reads TGTGCCAGTAGACTCTCATCAACTAATGAAAAACTGTTTTTT. It translates to CASRLSSTNEKLFF.